This T cell receptor beta chain was identified during a study of Ad26.COV2.S vaccination and SARS-CoV-2 variants. The CDR3 contains 15 residues. CDR1 is GTSNPN and CDR2 is SVGIG in the germline V gene (reference sequence). Between the trimmed V and J ends, which lost 0 bases and 4 bases, there was a span of 15 bases. Sequencing used immunoSEQ multiplex PCR; TCRdb keeps in-frame clones, though not all of them. This sample has about 680,000 clones, with around 90% found just once. Treatment in this sample: about 20 received Ad26.COV2.S at low or high dose, single or two shots; roughly five received placebo; per-sample allocation not given. Sampling was performed 63 days after the first vaccine or placebo injection. Donation came from an adult in Boston who was aged 18-55 years.

Here the sequenced sample was peripheral blood, taken in a trial of Ad26.COV2.S vaccine versus placebo. The chain couples TRBV30 to TRBJ1-2; weak D call: TRBD1 (5 bases). The sequence came from a person aged 18-60 years who received the Ad26.COV2.S COVID-19 vaccine or a placebo. The CDR3 nucleotides read TGTGCCTGGAGTGTCGCACTGGGGGGTGGCTATGGCTACACCTTC. It translates to CAWSVALGGGYGYTF.